This T cell receptor beta chain is from a study of T cell clonality in common variable immunodeficiency (dated by TCRdb to the mid-2010s). Broad study findings and their caveats: Patient heterogeneity within the CVID cohort put limits on correlating repertoire features with clinical complications. Fewer deletions and N-nucleotide insertions were reportedly observed in CVID TCRbeta sequences, and highly modified clones with 13 or more V deletions were reportedly absent from CVID TCRbeta sequences. Although equal DNA input was used, an average of approximately 82,000 unique sequences per sample was obtained for controls, compared with some 30,000 for CVID samples. Increased TCRbeta clonality was found in CVID subjects compared with healthy controls (t-test p = 0.018), with the increase being most characteristic of about a third of subjects. CVID subjects shared fewer TCRbeta clones with each other than healthy controls did (p < 0.0001). The authors noted that sequencing repertoires of T cell subpopulations would be needed to clarify what caused the increased clonality in CVID.

This clone was seen repeatedly, ten times or more. What antigen it recognizes has not been identified. The sequenced fragment ends 3 residues before the CDR3 boundary, so the rest is inferred from the germline J gene. V sheds 0 bases and J sheds 1 base, leaving 6 bases between their ends. The CDR3 measures 14 amino acids from cysteine to phenylalanine. The CDR3 was read in part: 33 bases, with the frame set at base 1. From a lookup of the germline V gene (reference sequence), CDR1 and CDR2 are DFQATT and SNEGSKA. For sequencing input, CVID and control samples contributed equivalent amounts of genomic DNA. For every sample, a 60 bp segment covering the rearranged TCRbeta CDR3 region was amplified and then sequenced. The immunoSEQ assay, a bias-corrected multiplex PCR combined with high-throughput sequencing, was used for TCRbeta amplification. Under the source paper's analysis protocol: Every unique nucleotide sequence was considered a clone and was annotated with V, D and J genes, copy number and frequency. Sequences were labeled productive if in frame, and non-productive if out of frame or containing stop codons. As previously described, clonality was calculated on the basis of Shannon's entropy. The predicted amino acid sequences of productive clones were used to derive the mean CDR3 Kyte-Doolittle hydropathy. The R hclust function was used to hierarchically cluster scaled V gene usage with Manhattan distance and complete linkage. To assess clone sharing by CDR3 amino acid sequence, 12 repertoires per group were resampled over 100 rounds. The repertoires were screened for 70 published EBV-specific TCRbeta sequences and some 230 published CMV-specific TCRbeta sequences. After a couple of CVID samples that produced fewer than 10,000 sequences were dropped from the analysis, around 40 CVID repertoires remained. TCRdb's version of the immuneACCESS table is confined to in-frame rearrangements and falls short of the full clone set. An unresolved V gene accounts for under half of the shortfall where checked; the remainder is of unknown origin. From that table come the V and J calls and clone size; the DNA was used to work out D and trimming. Listed for this sample are 35,000 to 55,000 clones, none observed only a single time. About 0.7% of the sample is held by the ten biggest clonotypes.

Most of the CVID patients and most of the healthy controls were of Caucasian heritage. From each donor, about 4.5 to 9 ml of heparinized peripheral whole blood was collected. TCRbeta CDR3 repertoires were sequenced from genomic DNA of adults with common variable immune deficiency (CVID) and healthy adult controls. The control group was made up of about 22 healthy adult volunteers (10 male and 12 female) whose ages ranged from roughly 20 to 66 years, with a mean age of about 35. Diluted blood was density-centrifuged over Hypaque 1077 or Ficoll-Paque to isolate peripheral blood mononuclear cells. Unsorted mononuclear cells served as the source of genomic DNA, which was extracted either by Qiagen column purification or by a centrifugation-based method.

Sequenced material: peripheral blood mononuclear cells. This receptor chain uses TRBV20-1 and TRBJ2-2, with the D gene uncertain. The receptor comes from a person aged 18 to 70 in good health. CDR3 DNA, as far as it was read: TGCAGTGCTAGAGAACCGGGGAACACCGGGGAG. It codes for CSAREPGNTGE. The full CDR3 protein reads CSAREPGNTGELFF.